What follows describes a single T cell receptor (beta chain). Only in-frame clones appear in the TCRdb table, and some are missing; sequencing was by immunoSEQ multiplex PCR. Seen here are some 2.1 million clones, over 85% observed once, and the top ten hold 0.13%. The entry originates in a study of shared clonotypes between healthy human individuals. The specimen sequenced was naive CD4+ T cells sorted from blood. The subset denotes: CD45RA+ positively selected. The TCR originated in a man between 18 and 29 years old in good health.

DNA of the CDR3: TGTGCCTGGAGGGACAGGGGACTCTCATTAACAGATACGCAGTATTTT. Its protein product is CAWRDRGLSLTDTQYF. V is TRBV30 and J is TRBJ2-3; TRBD1 agrees at 9 bases. With V trimmed by 3 bases and J by 3 bases, 10 bases remained unmatched. Per germline, CDR1 GTSNPN and CDR2 SVGIG (reference sequence). CDR3 length: 16 amino acids.